The entry below describes one TCR beta chain. Antigen: not known. The authors ran a second PCR of roughly 6 to 12 cycles using a sample-barcoded 5' primer and a J-beta primer mix. Each cDNA molecule, via a template-switch adaptor with 12 random nucleotides, was tagged. From the 5' RACE reads, TCRdb called clonotypes with MiXCR, one entry per CDR3 protein. The sample lists roughly 2 million distinct CDR3 sequences; just under 50% were seen once. The record originates from a study of blood T cells in healthy people across ages. General study points: There were more naive CD4+ cells and higher diversity in long-lived donors than in aged donors.

This CDR3 spans 15 amino acids. CDR1 and CDR2 (germline): SGHTA, FQGNSA. Unmatched junction bases numbered 9, after V lost 5 bases and J lost 3 bases. This sequence joins TRBV7-2 and TRBJ1-2, with 7 bases lining up with TRBD1. The sample consisted of blood. This receptor was identified in a woman aged 40 to 50 in good health. The CDR3 coding sequence is TGTGCCAGCAGCATAACAGGGGCCGGGGACTATGGCTACACCTTC. It yields the protein CASSITGAGDYGYTF.